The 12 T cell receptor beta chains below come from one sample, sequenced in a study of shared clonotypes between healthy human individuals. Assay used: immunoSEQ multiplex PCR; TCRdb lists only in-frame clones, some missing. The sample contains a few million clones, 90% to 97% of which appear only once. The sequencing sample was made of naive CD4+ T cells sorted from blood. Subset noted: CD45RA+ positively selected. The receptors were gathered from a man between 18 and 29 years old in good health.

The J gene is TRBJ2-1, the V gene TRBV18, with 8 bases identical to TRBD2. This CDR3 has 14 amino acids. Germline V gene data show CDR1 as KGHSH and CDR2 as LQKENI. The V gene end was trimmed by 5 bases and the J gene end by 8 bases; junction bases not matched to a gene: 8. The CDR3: CASSTGLGADEQFF. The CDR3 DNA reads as TGTGCCAGCTCAACGGGACTAGGGGCAGATGAGCAGTTCTTC.

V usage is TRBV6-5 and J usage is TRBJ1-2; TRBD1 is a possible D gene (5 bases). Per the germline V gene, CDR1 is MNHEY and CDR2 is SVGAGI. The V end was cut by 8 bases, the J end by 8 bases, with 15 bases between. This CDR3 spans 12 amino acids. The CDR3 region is CASSGQGLGYTF. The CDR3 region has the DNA TGTGCCAGCTCGGGGCAGGGACTCGGCTACACCTTC.

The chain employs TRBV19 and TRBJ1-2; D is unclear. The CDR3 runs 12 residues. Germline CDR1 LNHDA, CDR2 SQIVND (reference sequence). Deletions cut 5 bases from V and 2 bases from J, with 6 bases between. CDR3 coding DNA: TGTGCCAGTAGTGTCCTCAACTATGGCTACACCTTC. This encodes CASSVLNYGYTF.

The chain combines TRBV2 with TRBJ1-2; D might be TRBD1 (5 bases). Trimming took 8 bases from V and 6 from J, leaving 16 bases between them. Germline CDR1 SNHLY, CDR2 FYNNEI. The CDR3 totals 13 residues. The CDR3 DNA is TGTGCCAGCCAAGGGGACTCGGGGGATGGCTACACCTTC. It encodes CASQGDSGDGYTF. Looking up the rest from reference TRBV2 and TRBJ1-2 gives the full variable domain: EPEVTQTPSHQVTQMGQEVILRCVPISNHLYFYWYRQILGQKVEFLVSFYNNEISEKSEIFDDQFSVERPDGSNFTLKIRSTKLEDSAMYFCASQGDSGDGYTFGSGTRLTVV.

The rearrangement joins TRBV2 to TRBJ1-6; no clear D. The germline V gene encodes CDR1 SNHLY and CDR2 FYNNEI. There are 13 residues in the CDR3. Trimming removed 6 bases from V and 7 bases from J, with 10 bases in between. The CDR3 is CASRLEGNSPLHF. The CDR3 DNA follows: TGTGCCAGCAGGCTGGAGGGAAATTCACCCCTCCACTTT.

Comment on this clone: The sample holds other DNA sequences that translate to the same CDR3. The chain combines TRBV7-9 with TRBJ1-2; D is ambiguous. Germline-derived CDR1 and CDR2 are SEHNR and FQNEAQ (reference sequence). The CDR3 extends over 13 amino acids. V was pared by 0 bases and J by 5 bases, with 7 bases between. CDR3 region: CASSLALGYGYTF. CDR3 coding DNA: TGTGCCAGCAGCTTAGCGCTAGGATATGGCTACACCTTC.

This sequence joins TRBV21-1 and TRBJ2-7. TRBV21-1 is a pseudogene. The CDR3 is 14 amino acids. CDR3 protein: CASSKEVVSWEQYF. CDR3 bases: TGTGCCAGCAGCAAAGAGGTCGTCTCTTGGGAGCAGTACTTC.

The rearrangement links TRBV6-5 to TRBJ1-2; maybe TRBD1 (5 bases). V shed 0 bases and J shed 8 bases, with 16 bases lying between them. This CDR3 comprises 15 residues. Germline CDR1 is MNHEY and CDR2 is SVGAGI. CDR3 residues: CASSYSPQGQLGYTF. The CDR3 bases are TGTGCCAGCAGTTACTCGCCCCAGGGCCAATTGGGCTACACCTTC.

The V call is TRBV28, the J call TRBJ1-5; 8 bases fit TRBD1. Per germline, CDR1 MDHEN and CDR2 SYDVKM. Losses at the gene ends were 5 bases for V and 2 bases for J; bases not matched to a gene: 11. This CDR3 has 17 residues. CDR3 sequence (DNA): TGTGCCAGCAGTGACACCCTCGGACAGGGTGGCAATCAGCCCCAGCATTTT. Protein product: CASSDTLGQGGNQPQHF.

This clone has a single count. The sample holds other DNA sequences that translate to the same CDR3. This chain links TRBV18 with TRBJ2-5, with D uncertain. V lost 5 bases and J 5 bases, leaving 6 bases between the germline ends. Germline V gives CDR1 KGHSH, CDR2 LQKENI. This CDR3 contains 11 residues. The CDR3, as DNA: TGTGCCAGCTCAACCCAGGAGACCCAGTACTTC. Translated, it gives CASSTQETQYF.

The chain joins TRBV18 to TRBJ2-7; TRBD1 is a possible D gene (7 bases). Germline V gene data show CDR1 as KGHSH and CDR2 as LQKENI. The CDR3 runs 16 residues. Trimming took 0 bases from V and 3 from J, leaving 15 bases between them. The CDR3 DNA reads TGTGCCAGCTCACCACCGGGTCAGGGGGGCATCTACGAGCAGTACTTC. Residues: CASSPPGQGGIYEQYF.

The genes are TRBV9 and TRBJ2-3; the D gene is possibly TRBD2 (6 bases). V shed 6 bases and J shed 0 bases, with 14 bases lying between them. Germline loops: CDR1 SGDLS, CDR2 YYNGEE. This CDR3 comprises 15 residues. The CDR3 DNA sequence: TGTGCCAGCAACAGAGGGAGGTTGAGCACAGATACGCAGTATTTT. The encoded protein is CASNRGRLSTDTQYF.